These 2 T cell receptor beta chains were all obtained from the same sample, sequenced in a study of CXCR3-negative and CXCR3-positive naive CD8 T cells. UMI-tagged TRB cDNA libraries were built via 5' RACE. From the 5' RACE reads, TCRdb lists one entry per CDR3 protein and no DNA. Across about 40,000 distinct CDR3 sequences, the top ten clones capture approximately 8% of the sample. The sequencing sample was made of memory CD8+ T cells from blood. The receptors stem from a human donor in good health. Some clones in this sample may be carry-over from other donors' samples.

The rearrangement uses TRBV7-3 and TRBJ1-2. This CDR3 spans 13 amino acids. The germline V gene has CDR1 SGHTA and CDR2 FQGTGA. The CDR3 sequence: CASSFVGDYGYTF.

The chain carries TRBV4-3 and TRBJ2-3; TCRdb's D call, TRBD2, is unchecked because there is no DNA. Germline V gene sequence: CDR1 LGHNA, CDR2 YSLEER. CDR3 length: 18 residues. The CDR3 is CASSQDGVAGGPGYTQYF.